This entry concerns a single T cell receptor (beta chain). No antigen is known for it. It has no much larger one-base neighbor in the sample; base qualities were not kept. The time point label, as the study defines it: about four weeks on oral tofacitinib. What the treatment or condition label conveys for this sample: oral pan-JAK inhibitor, 5-10 mg twice daily. Lesional scalp punch biopsies and peripheral blood were obtained from alopecia areata patients. PBMCs were isolated by density centrifugation and stained for CD3, CD4 and CD8, after which CD4+ and CD8+ T cells were sorted on a FACSAria. Libraries were prepared through the immunoSEQ multiplex PCR assay. To provide template for TCR sequencing, every sample had RNA extracted and reverse transcribed into cDNA. SuperScript III was used for first-strand cDNA synthesis, primed with a 2:1 mix of oligo-dT and random hexamers. A synthetic immune receptor repertoire was used to gauge amplification bias, and whatever bias remained was removed computationally. Under the source paper's analysis protocol: Raw reads were preprocessed for error removal, and CDR3 was defined according to IMGT conventions as running from the conserved cysteine to phenylalanine. To get clonality, Shannon entropy was normalized by log2 of the number of productive unique TCRs and the result was subtracted from 1. Whether scalp clones were CD4 or CD8 was inferred by matching scalp TCRbeta sequences against CD4 and CD8 repertoires sorted from blood. TCRdb re-hosts the immuneACCESS table, in-frame sequences only. Its copies lack some clones; in the studies checked, an unresolved V gene accounts for under half of them, and the cause for the rest is not known. Clone size and V and J calls were adopted from that table, with D and trimming inferred from the DNA. For this sample the table gives 120,000 or so clones, of which over 60% were detected only once. The leading ten clones occupy around 6% of the sample.

The sample originates from a study of CD8+ T cells in alopecia areata listed by TCRdb under 2018. About the full investigation: Treated patients were enrolled in an open-label pilot trial of oral tofacitinib at 5 to 10 mg twice daily for moderate-to-severe alopecia areata. Patients received tofacitinib for 6 to 18 months and were then followed off drug for 6 months to check for delayed response and recurrence. Disease severity in treated patients was measured with the SALT score, which quantifies the percentage of affected scalp surface area. To study T cell clonal expansion in alopecia areata, the researchers applied high-throughput TCRbeta sequencing to both the C3H/HeJ mouse model and human patients. On the human side, TCRbeta sequencing was run on scalp tissue and on sorted CD4+ and CD8+ peripheral blood T cells from healthy controls and from alopecia areata patients with either patchy or totalis/universalis disease. Biopsies were taken from tofacitinib-treated patients at baseline and at 4 and 24 weeks of treatment, and a later scalp biopsy was taken in several of the tofacitinib-treated patients. Scalp clonality was compared across normal scalp (n=4), patchy alopecia areata scalp (n=8), and alopecia totalis/universalis scalp (n=8). The RNA source kit depended on sample type: the PAXgene miRNA kit for fixed scalp, the miRNeasy kit for PBMCs, and the RNeasy kit for mouse skin. immunoSEQ multiplex PCR using 35 Vbeta forward primers and 13 Jbeta reverse primers was used to amplify TCRbeta CDR3 regions. Results and caveats for the whole study, not just this receptor: Because the treated cohort was small and had only one nonresponder, larger studies are needed to examine links between baseline CD8+ expansion and response. Lesional scalp, especially in alopecia totalis/universalis, showed higher clonality and more expanded CD8+ clones than normal scalp, suggesting antigenic drive. Compared with mice, TCR sequences shared between patients were less clear, possibly partly because of HLA diversity across the patient population. Unlike mouse skin, which is dominated by gammadelta T cells, normal human skin has resident alphabeta T cells that are also sequenced, and this complicates analysis of the scalp TCR repertoire. Tofacitinib significantly lowered scalp clonality and the number of expanded CD8+ clones among the top 100 scalp clones. Many expanded lesional clones persisted in scalp and blood during tofacitinib treatment, which may partly explain relapse after stopping treatment.

V loses 8 bases of germline sequence and J loses 1 base, and the interval between the two ends is 14 bases. From its cysteine to its phenylalanine, the CDR3 spans 13 amino acids. Only the CDR3 part of the read is kept: 39 bases, read in frame from the first base. For CDR1 and CDR2, the germline V gene lists SQVTM and ANQGSEA. The clonotype originates from a human donor with alopecia areata. The chain is encoded by TRBV29-1 joined to TRBJ1-1; the D segment could be TRBD1, given 5 matching bases. This specimen was CD4+ T cells sorted from blood, taken at week 4, from a patient treated with tofacitinib. The CDR3 sequence is CSSTTGGNTEAFF. The nucleotide sequence reads TGCAGCTCGACTACCGGGGGGAACACTGAAGCTTTCTTT.